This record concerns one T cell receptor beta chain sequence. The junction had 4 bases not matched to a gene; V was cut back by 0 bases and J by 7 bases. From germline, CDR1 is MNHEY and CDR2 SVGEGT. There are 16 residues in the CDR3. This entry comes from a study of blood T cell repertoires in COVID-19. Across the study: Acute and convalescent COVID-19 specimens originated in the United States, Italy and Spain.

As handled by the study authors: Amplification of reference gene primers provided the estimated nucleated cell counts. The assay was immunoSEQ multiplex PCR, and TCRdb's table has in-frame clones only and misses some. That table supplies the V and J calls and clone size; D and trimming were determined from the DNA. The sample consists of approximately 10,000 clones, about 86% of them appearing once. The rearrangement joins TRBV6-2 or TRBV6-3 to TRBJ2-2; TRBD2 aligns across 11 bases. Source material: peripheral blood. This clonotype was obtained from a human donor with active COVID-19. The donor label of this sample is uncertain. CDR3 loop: CASSYSSGRASGELFF. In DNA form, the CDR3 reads TGTGCCAGCAGTTACTCTAGCGGGAGGGCCAGCGGGGAGCTGTTTTTT.